This T cell receptor beta chain was retrieved from a study of cytomegalovirus exposure and HLA in healthy donors. General study points: The study carried out a later analysis of TCR beta sequences. It associated approximately 15,000 of them with specific HLA alleles at a false discovery rate of 0.05.

CDR3 size: 17 residues. Germline lookup yields CDR1 MDHEN and CDR2 SYDVKM. J was trimmed by 7 bases and V by 6 bases; bases with no gene match: 17. Remarks on this clone: Its antigen is unidentified.

The primer mix had 60 Vbeta and 13 Jbeta primers. Using immunoSEQ multiplex PCR, the repertoire was profiled, and TCRdb retains in-frame clones only, with some absent. The sample shows over 100,000 clones, roughly 80% of them seen only once. This receptor was identified in a man in his thirties or forties in good health and CMV-seropositive. The specimen sequenced was PBMCs. The chain combines TRBV28 with TRBJ1-5; 8 nucleotides agree with TRBD1. As DNA, the CDR3 is TGTGCCAGCAGCCCCATGGGCAGGGGGCGTCCGGGCCAGCCCCAGCATTTT. Protein: CASSPMGRGRPGQPQHF. Variable domain in full (rest from reference TRBV28 and TRBJ1-5): DVKVTQSSRYLVKRTGEKVFLECVQDMDHENMFWYRQDPGLGLRLIYFSYDVKMKEKGDIPEGYSVSREKKERFSLILESASTNQTSMYLCASSPMGRGRPGQPQHFGDGTRLSIL.